This T cell receptor beta chain is from a study of OX40 agonist ivuxolimab in advanced cancers. This clone appeared a single time. The target antigen is unknown. Using immunoSEQ multiplex PCR, the repertoire was profiled, and TCRdb retains in-frame clones only, with some absent. The table shows 95,000 to 110,000 clones, with 85% to 95% occurring only once. The CDR3 has 14 residues. CDR1 and CDR2 (germline): SEHNR, FQNEAQ (reference sequence). Trimming stripped 4 bases from V and 3 bases from J, with 12 bases between. Study-wide results and caveats: Some nonresponders additionally presented with little normalized T-cell clonal expansion.

Patients who had autoimmune disease history or got systemic immunosuppression were left out. This sample comprised CD4+ or CD8+ T cells sorted from blood, obtained in a trial of the OX40 agonist ivuxolimab. The sequence was collected from an adult with an advanced solid tumor such as melanoma, head and neck, liver or kidney cancer. The chain joins TRBV7-9 to TRBJ1-1; D unclear. In nucleotides, the CDR3 is TGTGCCAGCAGCTCCACACGGTCGGACACTGAAGCTTTCTTT. Translated, it gives CASSSTRSDTEAFF.